The 5 T cell receptor beta chains in this list originate from one sample, sequenced in a study of glioma-infiltrating T cells. The iRepertoire nested amplicon-rescue multiplex PCR amplified TCR alpha and beta CDR3s from RNA. TCRdb itself ran the multiplex PCR reads through MiXCR, one entry per CDR3 protein. This repertoire shows fewer than 500,000 distinct CDR3 sequences, approximately 42% found once; its top ten account for around 12%. The sample taken for sequencing was glioma tissue, nonneoplastic brain tissue, or PBMCs (not recorded which). These receptors came from a human donor with low-grade glioma or glioblastoma, undergoing nonglioma brain surgery, or in good health (not recorded which).

There are many counts of this clonotype. The V gene is TRBV27, the J gene TRBJ2-3; weak D call: TRBD1 (5 bases). The CDR3 runs to 13 residues. Germline CDR1 is MNHEY and CDR2 is SMNVEV (reference sequence). V lost 3 bases and J lost 8, with 12 bases in between. CDR3 nucleotide sequence: TGTGCCAGCAGTTTGGGGCTCTCGCCTACGCAGTATTTT. Residues: CASSLGLSPTQYF.

V is TRBV28 and J is TRBJ2-2; 8 nucleotides align to TRBD1. The V segment lost 4 bases and the J segment 3 bases; nucleotides outside the gene matches: 4. The CDR3 runs to 15 residues. Germline assignment: CDR1 MDHEN and CDR2 SYDVKM. DNA of the CDR3: TGTGCCAGCAGTTCCGGACAGGGTGACACCGGGGAGCTGTTTTTT. As protein: CASSSGQGDTGELFF.

The chain couples TRBV5-4 to TRBJ2-1; 14 bases agree with TRBD2. CDR3 length equals 17 residues. V lost 2 bases to trimming and J lost 4 bases; unmatched junction nucleotides: 5. Germline V gene lookup returns CDR1 SGHNT and CDR2 YYREEE (reference sequence). This CDR3 is CASSFGTSGRKYNEQFF. CDR3 coding DNA: TGTGCCAGCAGCTTCGGGACTAGCGGGAGAAAATACAATGAGCAGTTCTTC.

The chain recombines TRBV25-1 with TRBJ2-7, with a weak D call TRBD2 (6 bases). CDR1 MGHDK and CDR2 SYGVNS come from the germline V gene. The V end was cut by 8 bases, the J end by 2 bases, with 16 bases between. This CDR3 is 14 amino acids long. The CDR3 nucleotides are TGTGCCAGCCGCAGAGACGGGAGCACCTACGAGCAGTACTTC. It encodes CASRRDGSTYEQYF.

This clonotype was seen a few times. The rearrangement joins TRBV19 to TRBJ1-1; maybe TRBD1 (5 bases). Trimming pared 5 bases from V and 1 base from J, leaving 17 bases between. Germline CDR1 is LNHDA and CDR2 is SQIVND (reference sequence). The CDR3 is made up of 16 amino acids. The CDR3 nucleotides read TGTGCCAGTAGTGTGGGAGGAAGGGGCACGAACACTGAAGCTTTCTTT. Amino acids: CASSVGGRGTNTEAFF.